This T cell receptor beta chain originates from a study of T-cell reconstitution after alpha-beta-depleted transplantation in children. Unique molecular identifiers were used in preparing the TCRbeta library. TCRdb re-derived calls from the PCR reads in MiXCR, one entry per CDR3 protein. The sample holds around 340,000 distinct CDR3 sequences, more than 10% seen once. Trimming removed 5 bases at V and 2 bases at J, with 13 bases between. The CDR3 sequence is 14 residues long. The V gene's germline CDR1 is SGHRS and CDR2 YFSETQ. This clonotype was recorded many times. Sequenced here: PBMCs, sampled from the stem cell graft. The V and J genes are TRBV5-1 and TRBJ1-1, with D hard to call. The TCR was taken from a human donor who donated a stem cell graft to a child with Fanconi anemia. The CDR3 DNA reads as TGCGCCAGCAGATCTAACTCGGACAACACTGAAGCTTTCTTT. This sequence encodes CASRSNSDNTEAFF. The full variable domain, in which reference TRBV5-1 and TRBJ1-1 provide the parts outside the CDR3, is KAGVTQTPRYLIKTRGQQVTLSCSPISGHRSVSWYQQTPGQGLQFLFEYFSETQRNKGNFPGRFSGRQFSNSRSEMNVSTLELGDSALYLCASRSNSDNTEAFFGQGTRLTVV.